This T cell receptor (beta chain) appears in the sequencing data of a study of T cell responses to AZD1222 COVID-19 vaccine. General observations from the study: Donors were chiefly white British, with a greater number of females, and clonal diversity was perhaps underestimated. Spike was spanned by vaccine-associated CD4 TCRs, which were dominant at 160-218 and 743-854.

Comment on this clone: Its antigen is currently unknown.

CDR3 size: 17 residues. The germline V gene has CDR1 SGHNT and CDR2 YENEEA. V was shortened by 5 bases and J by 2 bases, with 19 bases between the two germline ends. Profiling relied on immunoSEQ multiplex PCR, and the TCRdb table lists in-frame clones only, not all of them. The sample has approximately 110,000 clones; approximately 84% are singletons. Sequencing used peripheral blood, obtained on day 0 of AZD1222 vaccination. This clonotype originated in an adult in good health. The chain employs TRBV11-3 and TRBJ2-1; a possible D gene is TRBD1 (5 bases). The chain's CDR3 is CASSTDWQGGTYNEQFF. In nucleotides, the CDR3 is TGTGCCAGCAGCACTGATTGGCAGGGCGGAACCTACAATGAGCAGTTCTTC.